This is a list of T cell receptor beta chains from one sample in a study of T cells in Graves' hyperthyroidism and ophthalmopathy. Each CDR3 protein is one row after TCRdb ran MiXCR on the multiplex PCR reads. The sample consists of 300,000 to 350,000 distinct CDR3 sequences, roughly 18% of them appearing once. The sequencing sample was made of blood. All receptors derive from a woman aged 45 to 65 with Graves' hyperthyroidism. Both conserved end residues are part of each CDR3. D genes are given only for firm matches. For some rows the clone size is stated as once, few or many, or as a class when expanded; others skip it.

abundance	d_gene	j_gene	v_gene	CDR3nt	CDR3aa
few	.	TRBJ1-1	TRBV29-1	TGCAGCGTTGACCCGAACACTGAAGCTTTCTTT	CSVDPNTEAFF
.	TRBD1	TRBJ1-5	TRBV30	TGTGCCTGGAGTATTGGACAGGGGGCCGTGCTAGGTCAGCCCAAGCATTTT	CAWSIGQGAVLGQPKHF
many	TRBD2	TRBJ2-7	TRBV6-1	TGTGCCAGCAGAACGACTAGCGCCCGAGGGGCCTACGAGCAGTACTTC	CASRTTSARGAYEQYF
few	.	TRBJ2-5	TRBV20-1	TGCAGTGCTGTAGGGGGCGGGGAAGAGACCCAGTACTTC	CSAVGGGEETQYF
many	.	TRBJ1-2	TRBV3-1	TGTGCCAGCAGCCTGGGACCGAGGACGGGGGGTATCTATGGCTACACCTTC	CASSLGPRTGGIYGYTF
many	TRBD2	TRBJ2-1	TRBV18	TGTGCCAGCTCACCACCGATCGCTAGCGGGAGATCGGATGAGCAGTTCTTC	CASSPPIASGRSDEQFF
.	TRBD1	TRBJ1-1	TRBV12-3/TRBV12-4	TGTGCCAGCAAGCCGGACAGGATATTCGCTGAAGCTTTCTTT	CASKPDRIFAEAFF
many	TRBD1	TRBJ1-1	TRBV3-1	TGTGCCAGCAGCCCGCCAGACAGGGTGAACACTGAAGCTTTCTTT	CASSPPDRVNTEAFF
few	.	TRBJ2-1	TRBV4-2	TGTGCCAGCACCCCCGGGCCTAGCGCTTTCAATGAGCAGTTCTTC	CASTPGPSAFNEQFF
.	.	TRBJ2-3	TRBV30	TGTGCCTGGAGTTTTACAGATACGCAGTATTTT	CAWSFTDTQYF
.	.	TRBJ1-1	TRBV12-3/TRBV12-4	TGTGCCAGCAGTTTAGCGCGGGGTCGAACTGAAGCTTTCTTT	CASSLARGRTEAFF
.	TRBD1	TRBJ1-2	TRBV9	TGTGCCAGCAGCAAAATCGGACAGGAAGGCTACACCTTC	CASSKIGQEGYTF
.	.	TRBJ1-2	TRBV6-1	TGTGCCAGCAGTGAACTGGGCAGGGCCTATGGCTACACCTTC	CASSELGRAYGYTF
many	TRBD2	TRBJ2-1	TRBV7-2	TGTGCCAGCAATCTAGCGGGGTACAATGAGCAGTTCTTC	CASNLAGYNEQFF
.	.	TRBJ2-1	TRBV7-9	TGTGCCAGCAGCTCTTTGACTAGTCCCTACAATGAGCAGTTCTTC	CASSSLTSPYNEQFF
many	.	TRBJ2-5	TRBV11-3	TGTGCCAGCAGCCCCGGGACAACCCAAGAGACCCAGTACTTC	CASSPGTTQETQYF
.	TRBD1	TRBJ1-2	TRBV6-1	TGTGCCAGCTTCGGACAGGGTTATTATGAGGATGGCTACACCTTC	CASFGQGYYEDGYTF
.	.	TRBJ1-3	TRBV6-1	TGTGCCAGCAGTCTACGGATTTACTCTGGAAACACCATATATTTT	CASSLRIYSGNTIYF
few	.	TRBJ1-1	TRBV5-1	TGCGCCAGCAGCCTAACCGGAGAGAAGAACACTGAAGCTTTCTTT	CASSLTGEKNTEAFF
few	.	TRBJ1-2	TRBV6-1	TGTGCCAGCAGTCCCCCCCCGGCCAAGAACTATGGCTACACCTTC	CASSPPPAKNYGYTF
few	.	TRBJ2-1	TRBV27	TGTGCCAGCAGTTTAGGGCGGGATCGATTCAATGAGCAGTTCTTC	CASSLGRDRFNEQFF
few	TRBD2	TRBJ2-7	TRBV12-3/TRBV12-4	TGTGCCAGCAGTTTGACCGGGACTAGCAACTACGAGCAGTACTTC	CASSLTGTSNYEQYF
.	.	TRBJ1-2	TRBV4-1	TGCGCCAGCAGCCAAGACTACGCCCGGGACATCAACTATGGCTACACCTTC	CASSQDYARDINYGYTF